This TCR beta chain appears in the sequencing data of a study of blood T cell repertoires in COVID-19. As for the study in general: Donors in the United States, Italy and Spain gave samples during acute or convalescent COVID-19.

Per the study methods: Quantification of nucleated cells was approximated via reference gene primer amplification. Sequenced by immunoSEQ multiplex PCR; TCRdb stores in-frame clones only, minus some. V and J calls and clone size are given by that table; D and trimming were obtained from the DNA. The repertoire has 99,000 or so clones, 80% to 90% of them found once; the top ten carry 8% to 9.5%. This CDR3 spans 15 amino acids. Between the trimmed V and J ends, which lost 1 base and 5 bases, there was a span of 12 bases. Germline lookup yields CDR1 SGHNT and CDR2 YENEEA. The source of this sequence is a woman in her 70s with acute or convalescent COVID-19. The chain recombines TRBV11-3 with TRBJ2-1; maybe TRBD2 (5 bases). The sequenced material came from peripheral blood. CDR3 bases: TGTGCCAGCAGCTTAGGGACCGGGGATGACAATGAGCAGTTCTTC. Encoded protein: CASSLGTGDDNEQFF.